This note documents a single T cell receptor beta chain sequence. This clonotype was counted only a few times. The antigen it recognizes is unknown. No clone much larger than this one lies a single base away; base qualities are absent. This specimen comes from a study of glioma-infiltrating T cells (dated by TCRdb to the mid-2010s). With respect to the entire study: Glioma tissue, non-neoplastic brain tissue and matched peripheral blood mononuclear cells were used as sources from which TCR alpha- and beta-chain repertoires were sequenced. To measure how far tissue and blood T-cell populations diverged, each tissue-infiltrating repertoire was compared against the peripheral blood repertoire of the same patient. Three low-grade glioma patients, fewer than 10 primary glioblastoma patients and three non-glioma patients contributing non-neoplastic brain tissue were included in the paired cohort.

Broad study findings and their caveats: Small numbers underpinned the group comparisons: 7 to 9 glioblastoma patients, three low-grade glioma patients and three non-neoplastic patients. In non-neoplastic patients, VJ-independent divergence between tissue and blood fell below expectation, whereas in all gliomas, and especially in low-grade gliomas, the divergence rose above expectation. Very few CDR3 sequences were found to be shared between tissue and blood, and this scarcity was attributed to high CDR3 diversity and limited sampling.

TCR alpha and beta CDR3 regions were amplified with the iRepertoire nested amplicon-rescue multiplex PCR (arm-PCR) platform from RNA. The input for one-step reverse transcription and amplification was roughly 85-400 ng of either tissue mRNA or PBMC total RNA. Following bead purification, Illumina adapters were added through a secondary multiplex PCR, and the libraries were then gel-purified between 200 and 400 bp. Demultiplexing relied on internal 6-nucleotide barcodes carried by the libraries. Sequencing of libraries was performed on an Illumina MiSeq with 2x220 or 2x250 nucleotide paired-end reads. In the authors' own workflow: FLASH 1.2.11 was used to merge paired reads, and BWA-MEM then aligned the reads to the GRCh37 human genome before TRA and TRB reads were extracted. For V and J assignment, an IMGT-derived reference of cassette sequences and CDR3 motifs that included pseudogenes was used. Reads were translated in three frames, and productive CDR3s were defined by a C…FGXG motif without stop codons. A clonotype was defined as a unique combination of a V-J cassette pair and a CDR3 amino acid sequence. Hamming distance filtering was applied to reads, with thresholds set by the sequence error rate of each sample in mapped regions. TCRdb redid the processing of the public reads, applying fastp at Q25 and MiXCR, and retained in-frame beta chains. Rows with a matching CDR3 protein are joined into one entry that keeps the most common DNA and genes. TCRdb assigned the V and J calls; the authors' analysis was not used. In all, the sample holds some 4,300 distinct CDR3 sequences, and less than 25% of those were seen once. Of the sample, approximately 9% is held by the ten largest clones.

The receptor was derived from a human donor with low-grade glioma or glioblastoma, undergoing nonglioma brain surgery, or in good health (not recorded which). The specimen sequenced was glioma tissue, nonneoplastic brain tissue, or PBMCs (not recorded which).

The CDR3 corresponds to CAWTKQANTEAFF. The DNA sequence is TGTGCCTGGACTAAACAGGCGAACACTGAAGCTTTCTTT. The rearrangement combines TRBV30 with TRBJ1-1, with TRBD1 as a weak D call on 5 bases. CDR3 length: 13 amino acids, cysteine to phenylalanine. The CDR3 DNA has 39 bases and is translated from base 1. V is reduced by 4 bases and J by 1 base, leaving a spacing of 10 bases between them. From a lookup of the germline V gene (reference sequence), CDR1 and CDR2 are GTSNPN and SVGIG.